Below are 24 T cell receptor beta chains sequenced from a single sample in a study of blood T cell repertoires in COVID-19. Sequencing used immunoSEQ multiplex PCR; TCRdb keeps in-frame clones, though not all of them. This sample has approximately 270,000 clones; around 93% occur once, and the top ten carry 2.5% to 3%. Sequencing used PBMCs or T cells enriched from blood (not recorded which). All receptors come from a man aged 40-50 years who had been exposed to COVID-19.

This chain joins TRBV4-3 and TRBJ2-1; 9 positions agree with TRBD2. Germline-derived CDR1 and CDR2 are LGHNA and YSLEER. The CDR3 is 19 residues long. Trimming removed 0 bases from V and 4 bases from J; junction bases left unmatched: 13. The CDR3 is CASSQEVSGRSTVYNEQFF. In DNA form, the CDR3 reads TGCGCCAGCAGCCAAGAGGTTAGCGGGAGATCAACGGTTTACAATGAGCAGTTCTTC.

J is TRBJ2-7 and V is TRBV11-2, with D maybe TRBD1 (6 bases). V shed 1 base and J shed 3 bases, with 16 bases lying between them. The germline gives CDR1 SGHAT, CDR2 FQNNGV. This CDR3 has 16 amino acids. The CDR3 reads CASSLVPVGQSYEQYF. The CDR3 DNA sequence: TGTGCCAGCAGCTTAGTTCCGGTCGGACAGAGCTACGAGCAGTACTTC.

The CDR3 nucleotides read TGTGCCAGCAGCCCTGGGACAGACTTTAGCACAGATACGCAGTATTTT. Protein product: CASSPGTDFSTDTQYF. The chain is built from TRBV7-3 and TRBJ2-3, with 7 bases aligning to TRBD1. There are 16 residues in the CDR3. Per the germline V gene, CDR1 is SGHTA and CDR2 is FQGTGA. The V gene end was trimmed by 5 bases and the J gene end by 0 bases; junction bases not matched to a gene: 8.

This chain links TRBV5-1 with TRBJ2-3; TRBD1 might be the D (5 bases). V lost 0 bases, J lost 3 bases, and 11 bases lay in between. The germline gives CDR1 SGHRS, CDR2 YFSETQ. CDR3 length: 15 residues. CDR3 sequence reads: CASSLAFNRTDTQYF. As DNA, the CDR3 is TGCGCCAGCAGCTTGGCTTTTAACAGGACAGATACGCAGTATTTT.

The genes are TRBV23-1 and TRBJ2-3, with 7 nucleotides matching TRBD1. TRBV23-1 is placed among ORFs of uncertain function. The CDR3 is 17 residues long. With 0 bases clipped from V and 5 bases from J, the junction kept 11 bases outside the gene matches. The CDR3 bases are TGCGCCAGCAGTCAATCGACAGGGTCTAACCGCGAAGATACGCAGTATTTT. Protein: CASSQSTGSNREDTQYF.

The chain has TRBV18 and TRBJ1-4; D is unresolved. V was clipped by 2 bases and J by 2 bases, with 9 bases between them. Germline-derived CDR1 and CDR2 are KGHSH and LQKENI. The CDR3 loop spans 15 amino acids. CDR3 sequence reads: CASSPLGRTNEKLFF. The CDR3 DNA reads TGTGCCAGCTCACCATTGGGCAGGACTAATGAAAAACTGTTTTTT.

CDR3 residues: CASRVSGVTEAFF. The CDR3 DNA is TGTGCCAGCAGAGTTAGCGGGGTCACTGAAGCTTTCTTT. The rearrangement uses TRBV11-2 and TRBJ1-1, with D unresolved. The CDR3 spans 13 residues. The V and J ends lost 6 bases and 4 bases respectively, with 12 bases between them. CDR1 and CDR2 (germline): SGHAT, FQNNGV. The full variable domain, completed using reference TRBV11-2 and TRBJ1-1, is EAGVAQSPRYKIIEKRQSVAFWCNPISGHATLYWYQQILGQGPKLLIQFQNNGVVDDSQLPKDRFSAERLKGVDSTLKIQPAKLEDSAVYLCASRVSGVTEAFFGQGTRLTVV.

The V gene is TRBV5-4, the J gene TRBJ1-3; no reliable D call. Germline-derived CDR1 and CDR2 are SGHNT and YYREEE (reference sequence). The CDR3 covers 15 residues. Trimming cost V 2 bases and J 0 bases, with 9 bases left between them. In DNA, the CDR3 is TGTGCCAGCAGCTTTTTCGCGAGCTCTGGAAACACCATATATTTT. Translation: CASSFFASSGNTIYF.

The J gene is TRBJ2-3, the V gene TRBV5-1; possible D gene TRBD2, 5 bases. CDR1 and CDR2 from the germline V gene are SGHRS and YFSETQ. This CDR3 comprises 13 residues. The germline V and J ends were trimmed by 4 bases and 5 bases, with 11 bases remaining between them. CDR3 residues: CASSRGRVDTQYF. CDR3 nucleotide sequence: TGCGCCAGCAGCCGGGGTAGGGTAGATACGCAGTATTTT.

This clone showed up just once. The rearrangement uses TRBV2 and TRBJ2-2; D perhaps matches TRBD1 (6 bases). The germline V and J ends were trimmed by 3 bases and 4 bases, with 6 bases remaining between them. The CDR3 loop spans 13 amino acids. Germline CDR1 reads SNHLY; CDR2 reads FYNNEI. CDR3 amino acids: CASSDRGTGELFF. The DNA for the CDR3 is TGTGCCAGCAGTGACAGGGGCACCGGGGAGCTGTTTTTT. The complete variable domain, with remaining parts taken from reference TRBV2 and TRBJ2-2, reads EPEVTQTPSHQVTQMGQEVILRCVPISNHLYFYWYRQILGQKVEFLVSFYNNEISEKSEIFDDQFSVERPDGSNFTLKIRSTKLEDSAMYFCASSDRGTGELFFGEGSRLTVL.

This chain joins TRBV3-1 (or the pseudogene TRBV3-2) and TRBJ2-1; TRBD1 is a possible D gene (6 bases). This CDR3 is 13 amino acids long. CDR1 is LGHDT, CDR2 YNNKEL, per germline (reference sequence). Trimming left V 4 bases short and J 15 bases short, with 19 bases between. In DNA form, the CDR3 reads TGTGCCAGCAGCCGGTTGCAGGGGTTGGTCCTGTTCTTC. As protein: CASSRLQGLVLFF.

This chain connects TRBV5-1 to TRBJ1-2, with D unresolved. This CDR3 has 13 residues. Germline assignment: CDR1 SGHRS and CDR2 YFSETQ. V gave up 0 bases and J gave up 2 bases, with 5 bases separating them. The CDR3 DNA reads as TGCGCCAGCAGCTTGGAAGAGAACTATGGCTACACCTTC. Amino acid sequence: CASSLEENYGYTF.

This chain joins TRBV30 and TRBJ1-5; D may be TRBD1 (5 bases). Germline CDR1 reads GTSNPN; CDR2 reads SVGIG (reference sequence). The CDR3 covers 14 residues. Trimming left V 2 bases short and J 3 bases short, with 11 bases between. This CDR3 is CAWSFRQFNQPQHF. Here the CDR3 DNA reads TGTGCCTGGAGTTTTAGACAGTTCAATCAGCCCCAGCATTTT.

The chain carries TRBV21-1 and TRBJ1-2; the table assigns TRBD1, which was not confirmed against the DNA. TRBV21-1 is a documented pseudogene. The CDR3 is 15 residues long. The CDR3: CASSKGAEHNYGYTF. Here the CDR3 DNA reads TGTGCCAGCAGCAAAGGTGCAGAACATAACTATGGCTACACCTTC.

V usage is TRBV27 and J usage is TRBJ1-2, with TRBD1 identical over 12 bases. The V gene's germline CDR1 is MNHEY and CDR2 SMNVEV (reference sequence). Unmatched junction bases numbered 5, after V lost 2 bases and J lost 7 bases. The CDR3 has 15 residues. CDR3 amino acids: CASSLGTGGLSGYTF. CDR3 sequence (DNA): TGTGCCAGCAGTTTAGGGACAGGGGGCTTATCTGGCTACACCTTC.

The chain couples TRBV7-3 to TRBJ2-7, with no clear D. CDR3 size: 14 residues. Germline-derived CDR1 and CDR2 are SGHTA and FQGTGA. V was cut by 4 bases and J by 1 base, with 11 bases left in between. The CDR3 loop reads CASSSLTVSYEQYF. The DNA of the CDR3 is TGTGCCAGCAGCTCGTTAACTGTGTCCTACGAGCAGTACTTC.

CDR3 protein: CASSLAGILQGWGEKLFF. The CDR3 DNA reads TGTGCCAGCAGCTTAGCGGGGATCCTTCAAGGATGGGGCGAAAAACTGTTTTTT. The chain links TRBV7-2 to TRBJ1-4; D is possibly TRBD1 (5 bases). This CDR3 comprises 18 residues. Germline-derived CDR1 and CDR2 are SGHTA and FQGNSA. V was pared by 0 bases and J by 8 bases, with 22 bases between. The variable domain in full, with the rest retrieved from reference TRBV7-2 and TRBJ1-4, is GAGVSQSPSNKVTEKGKDVELRCDPISGHTALYWYRQSLGQGLEFLIYFQGNSAPDKSGLPSDRFSAERTGGSVSTLTIQRTQQEDSAVYLCASSLAGILQGWGEKLFFGSGTQLSVL.

The CDR3 protein is CASSLAPGVGTDTQYF. The CDR3 bases are TGTGCCAGCAGCTTGGCGCCAGGGGTTGGCACAGATACGCAGTATTTT. The chain uses TRBV5-4 and TRBJ2-3, with a weak D call TRBD1 (6 bases). From germline, CDR1 is SGHNT and CDR2 YYREEE (reference sequence). The V and J ends lost 0 bases and 1 base respectively, with 12 bases between them. This CDR3 spans 16 amino acids.

This chain links TRBV11-2 with TRBJ1-2, with 7 bases lining up with TRBD1. The ends lost 5 bases at V and 4 bases at J; junction bases unmatched: 13. The CDR3 is made up of 16 amino acids. From germline, CDR1 is SGHAT and CDR2 FQNNGV. This chain's CDR3 is CASSPWGEGGGYGYTF. The CDR3 DNA follows: TGTGCCAGCAGCCCATGGGGAGAAGGGGGCGGCTATGGCTACACCTTC. Filled out from reference TRBV11-2 and TRBJ1-2, the complete variable domain reads EAGVAQSPRYKIIEKRQSVAFWCNPISGHATLYWYQQILGQGPKLLIQFQNNGVVDDSQLPKDRFSAERLKGVDSTLKIQPAKLEDSAVYLCASSPWGEGGGYGYTFGSGTRLTVV.

This clone was recorded only once. The chain links TRBV3-1 (or the pseudogene TRBV3-2) to TRBJ1-1; possible D gene TRBD1, 6 bases. CDR1 LGHDT and CDR2 YNNKEL come from the germline V gene (reference sequence). The CDR3 contains 15 residues. Trimming removed 5 bases at V and 5 bases at J, with 18 bases between. Here the CDR3 reads CASSSGTGIKTEAFF. The CDR3 DNA is TGTGCCAGCAGCTCCGGCACAGGGATAAAGACTGAAGCTTTCTTT.

This clone has only one observation. In DNA form, the CDR3 reads TGTGCCAGCAGTTTATCGGGGACAGGACAGAATTCACCCCTCCACTTT. This sequence encodes CASSLSGTGQNSPLHF. J is TRBJ1-6 and V is TRBV28; 8 bases map to TRBD1. Germline CDR1 is MDHEN and CDR2 is SYDVKM. The trim removed 1 base at V and 7 bases at J, leaving 6 bases unmatched. This CDR3 region has 16 residues.

The V and J genes are TRBV5-1 and TRBJ2-4; the D is unclear. CDR1 is SGHRS and CDR2 is YFSETQ in the germline V gene. V was pared by 0 bases and J by 0 bases, with 19 bases between. This CDR3 spans 19 amino acids. The CDR3 spells CASSLGTPGPFRAKNIQYF. Written as DNA, the CDR3 is TGCGCCAGCAGCTTGGGAACACCGGGTCCTTTCAGAGCCAAAAACATTCAGTACTTC.

The chain recombines TRBV6-5 with TRBJ1-1; D is unresolved. Germline V gene lookup returns CDR1 MNHEY and CDR2 SVGAGI. This CDR3 is built from 14 residues. V gave up 10 bases and J gave up 1 base, with 16 bases separating them. As DNA, the CDR3 is TGTGCCACCTACTCCCCTCGGGAGAACACTGAAGCTTTCTTT. Amino acid sequence: CATYSPRENTEAFF.

CDR3: CASSQGLAGLAKNIQYF. DNA of the CDR3: TGCGCCAGCAGCCAAGGACTAGCGGGACTAGCCAAAAACATTCAGTACTTC. V usage is TRBV4-1 and J usage is TRBJ2-4, with TRBD2 matching over 11 bases. V shed 1 base and J 0 bases; nucleotides not matched to a gene: 2. Germline CDR1 and CDR2: MGHRA and YSYEKL. This CDR3 is built from 17 residues.